This TCR beta chain is drawn from a study of CD8 T cells in ankylosing spondylitis. Study-level results: Disease-linked clones reportedly concentrated significantly in matched ankylosing spondylitis synovial fluid. Earlier literature documents some of the motif variants in reactive arthritis synovial fluid and blood. Peripheral blood held disease-linked clones only at relatively low frequency, and these were CD8+.

This clonotype appeared a few times. What it binds is unknown. Using quantitative 5'-RACE with molecular barcodes, the authors made TCR beta libraries. TCRdb processed the 5' RACE reads anew with MiXCR; each CDR3 protein has one entry. The sample lists about 340,000 distinct CDR3 sequences; 20% to 25% were seen once. The CDR3 runs 15 residues. V was pared by 2 bases and J by 0 bases, with 11 bases between. Germline V lookup: CDR1 SGHRS, CDR2 YFSETQ. Material for sequencing was blood, either unsorted or a sorted T cell fraction (not recorded which). The V gene is TRBV5-1, the J gene TRBJ1-1, with a possible D match to TRBD1 (6 bases). The TCR was taken from a male donor with ankylosing spondylitis or in good health (not recorded which). The CDR3 DNA follows: TGCGCCAGCAGCTTCTCCGGGACATTGAACACTGAAGCTTTCTTT. It translates to CASSFSGTLNTEAFF.